This T cell receptor beta chain was sequenced for a study of cytomegalovirus exposure and HLA in healthy donors. Across the whole study: Previous work identified 90 million to 130 million unique TCR beta sequences from around 200 million T cells. Whole-study findings and limits: It was reported that the classifier diagnosed cytomegalovirus status with high specificity and sensitivity in both the original and validation cohorts. In a later analysis, around 18,000 TCR beta sequences were associated with HLA alleles at 0.05 false discovery rate.

This clone was observed a single time. Its antigen is not identified. Use of 60 Vbeta and 13 Jbeta primers characterized the PCR. Sequencing used immunoSEQ multiplex PCR; TCRdb keeps in-frame clones, though not all of them. The table has over 100,000 clones, around 74% seen once. Trimming cost V 4 bases and J 8 bases, with 15 bases left between them. The CDR3 contains 13 residues. Germline V gene data show CDR1 as MNHEY and CDR2 as SVGAGI. The sequenced sample consisted of PBMCs. This chain uses TRBV6-5 with TRBJ2-7; D might be TRBD2 (5 bases). This TCR came from a man aged 40-55 years in good health and CMV-seropositive. CDR3 DNA: TGTGCCAGCAGTTTAAGTCAATACGGGAAGCAGTACTTC. Translation: CASSLSQYGKQYF.